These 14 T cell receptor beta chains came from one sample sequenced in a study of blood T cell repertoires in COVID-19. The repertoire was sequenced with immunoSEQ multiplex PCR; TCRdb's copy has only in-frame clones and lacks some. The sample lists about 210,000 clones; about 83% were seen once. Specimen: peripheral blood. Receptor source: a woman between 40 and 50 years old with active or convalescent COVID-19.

Written as DNA, the CDR3 is TGTGCCAGCAGTGAAGTGGATATAGTCAGGACTGAAGCTTTCTTT. It yields the protein CASSEVDIVRTEAFF. This sequence joins TRBV6-1 and TRBJ1-1; unclear D gene. CDR3 size: 15 residues. The germline V gene has CDR1 MNHNS and CDR2 SASEGT. V lost 1 base and J 5 bases, leaving 14 bases between the germline ends.

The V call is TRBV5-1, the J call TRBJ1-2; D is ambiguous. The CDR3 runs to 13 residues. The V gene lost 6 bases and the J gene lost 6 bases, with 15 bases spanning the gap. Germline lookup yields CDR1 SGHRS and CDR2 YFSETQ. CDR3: CASTWRLEDGYTF. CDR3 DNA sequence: TGCGCCAGCACTTGGAGGTTAGAGGATGGCTACACCTTC.

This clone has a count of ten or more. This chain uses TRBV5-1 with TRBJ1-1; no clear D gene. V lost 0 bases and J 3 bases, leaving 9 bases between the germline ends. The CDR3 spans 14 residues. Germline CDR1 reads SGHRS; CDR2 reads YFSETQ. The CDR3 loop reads CASSLAGGYTEAFF. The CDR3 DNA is TGCGCCAGCAGCTTGGCCGGCGGGTACACTGAAGCTTTCTTT.

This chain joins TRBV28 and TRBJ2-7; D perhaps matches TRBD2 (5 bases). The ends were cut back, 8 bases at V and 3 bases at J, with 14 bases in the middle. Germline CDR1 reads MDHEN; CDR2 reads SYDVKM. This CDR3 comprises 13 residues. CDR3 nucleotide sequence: TGTGCCAGCTCGGGCCCGGGGAACTACGAGCAGTACTTC. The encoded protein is CASSGPGNYEQYF.

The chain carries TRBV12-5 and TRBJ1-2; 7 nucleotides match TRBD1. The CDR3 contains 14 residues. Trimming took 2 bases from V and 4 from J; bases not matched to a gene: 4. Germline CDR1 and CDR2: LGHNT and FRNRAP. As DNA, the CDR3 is TGTGCTAGTGGTTTGAGACAGGGAGTCTATGGCTACACCTTC. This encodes CASGLRQGVYGYTF. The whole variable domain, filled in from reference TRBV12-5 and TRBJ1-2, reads DARVTQTPRHKVTEMGQEVTMRCQPILGHNTVFWYRQTMMQGLELLAYFRNRAPLDDSGMPKDRFSAEMPDATLATLKIQPSEPRDSAVYFCASGLRQGVYGYTFGSGTRLTVV.

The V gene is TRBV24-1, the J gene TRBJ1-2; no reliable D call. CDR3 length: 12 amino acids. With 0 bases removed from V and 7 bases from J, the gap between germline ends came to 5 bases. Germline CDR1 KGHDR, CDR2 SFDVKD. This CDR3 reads CATSDLQAGYTF. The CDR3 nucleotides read TGTGCCACCAGTGATTTGCAAGCTGGCTACACCTTC.

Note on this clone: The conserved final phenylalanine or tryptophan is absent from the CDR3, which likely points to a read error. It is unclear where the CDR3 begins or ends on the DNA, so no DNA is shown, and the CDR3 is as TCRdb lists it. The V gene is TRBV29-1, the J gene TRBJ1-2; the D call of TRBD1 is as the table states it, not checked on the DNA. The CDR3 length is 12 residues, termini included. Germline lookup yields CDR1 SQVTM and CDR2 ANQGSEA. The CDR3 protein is CSVEDRRDRLLS.

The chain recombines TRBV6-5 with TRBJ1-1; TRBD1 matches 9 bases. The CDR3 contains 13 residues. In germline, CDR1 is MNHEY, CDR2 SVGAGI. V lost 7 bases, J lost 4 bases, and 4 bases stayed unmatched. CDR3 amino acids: CASTGTGSTEAFF. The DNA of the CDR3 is TGTGCCAGCACCGGGACAGGGTCCACTGAAGCTTTCTTT.

This CDR3 is CASSPVGGTTYEQYF. The CDR3 DNA is TGTGCCAGCAGCCCGGTAGGGGGTACTACCTACGAGCAGTACTTC. V and J are TRBV7-2 and TRBJ2-7; tentatively, D is TRBD1 (6 bases). The V gene's germline CDR1 is SGHTA and CDR2 FQGNSA. There are 15 residues in the CDR3. The V end lost 5 bases, the J end lost 2 bases, and 16 bases lay between the germline ends.

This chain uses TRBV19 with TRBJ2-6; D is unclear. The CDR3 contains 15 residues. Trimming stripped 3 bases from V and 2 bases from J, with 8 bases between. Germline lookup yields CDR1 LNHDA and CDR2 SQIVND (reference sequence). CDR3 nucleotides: TGTGCCAGTAGTATCGCGGATACTGGGGCCAACGTCCTGACTTTC. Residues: CASSIADTGANVLTF. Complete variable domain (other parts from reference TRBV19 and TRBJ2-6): DGGITQSPKYLFRKEGQNVTLSCEQNLNHDAMYWYRQDPGQGLRLIYYSQIVNDFQKGDIAEGYSVSREKKESFPLTVTSAQKNPTAFYLCASSIADTGANVLTFGAGSRLTVL.

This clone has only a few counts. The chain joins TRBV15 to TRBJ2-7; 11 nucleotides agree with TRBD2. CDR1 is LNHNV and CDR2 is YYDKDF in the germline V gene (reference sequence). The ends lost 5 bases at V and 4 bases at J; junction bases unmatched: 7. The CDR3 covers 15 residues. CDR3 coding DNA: TGTGCCACCAGCGGCGCTAGCGGGGGGCTGTACGAGCAGTACTTC. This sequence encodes CATSGASGGLYEQYF. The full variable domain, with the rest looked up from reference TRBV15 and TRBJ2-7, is DAMVIQNPRYQVTQFGKPVTLSCSQTLNHNVMYWYQQKSSQAPKLLFHYYDKDFNNEADTPDNFQSRRPNTSFCFLDIRSPGLGDTAMYLCATSGASGGLYEQYFGPGTRLTVT.

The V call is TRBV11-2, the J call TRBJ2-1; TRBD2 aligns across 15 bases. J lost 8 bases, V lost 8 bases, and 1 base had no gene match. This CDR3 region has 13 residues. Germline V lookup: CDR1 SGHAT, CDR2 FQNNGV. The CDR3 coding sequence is TGTGCCAGCGGACTAGCGGGGGGGGATGAGCAGTTCTTC. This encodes CASGLAGGDEQFF.

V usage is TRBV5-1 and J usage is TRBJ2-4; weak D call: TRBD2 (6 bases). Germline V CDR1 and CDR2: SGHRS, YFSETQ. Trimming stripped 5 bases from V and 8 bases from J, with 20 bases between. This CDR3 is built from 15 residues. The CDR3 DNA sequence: TGCGCCAGCAGGTATGCGGGGCAGTCTATGGACATTCAGTACTTC. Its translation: CASRYAGQSMDIQYF.

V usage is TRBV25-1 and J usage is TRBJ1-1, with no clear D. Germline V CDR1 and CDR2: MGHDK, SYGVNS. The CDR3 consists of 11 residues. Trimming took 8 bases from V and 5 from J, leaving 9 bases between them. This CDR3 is CASVAGTEAFF. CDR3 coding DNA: TGTGCCAGCGTCGCGGGGACTGAAGCTTTCTTT.